This T cell receptor (beta chain) was captured by sequencing in a study of CD8 T cells in Susac syndrome. With random hexamers, about 0.5 to 1 ug RNA was reverse transcribed. In TCRdb, the immunoSEQ multiplex PCR reads were re-called with MiXCR into one record per CDR3 protein. The sample carries about 150,000 distinct CDR3 sequences, 90% to 95% recorded once. CDR1 is SEHNR, CDR2 FQNEAQ, per germline (reference sequence). Between the trimmed V and J ends, which lost 5 bases and 2 bases, there was a span of 13 bases. This CDR3 region has 15 residues. The sequence derives from a human donor with multiple sclerosis. The specimen sequenced was CD8+ T cells from PBMCs. V is TRBV7-9 and J is TRBJ1-5; no clear D. CDR3 DNA sequence: TGTGCCAGCAGCGTGGGCTTCGGCGGCAATCAGCCCCAGCATTTT. Residues: CASSVGFGGNQPQHF.